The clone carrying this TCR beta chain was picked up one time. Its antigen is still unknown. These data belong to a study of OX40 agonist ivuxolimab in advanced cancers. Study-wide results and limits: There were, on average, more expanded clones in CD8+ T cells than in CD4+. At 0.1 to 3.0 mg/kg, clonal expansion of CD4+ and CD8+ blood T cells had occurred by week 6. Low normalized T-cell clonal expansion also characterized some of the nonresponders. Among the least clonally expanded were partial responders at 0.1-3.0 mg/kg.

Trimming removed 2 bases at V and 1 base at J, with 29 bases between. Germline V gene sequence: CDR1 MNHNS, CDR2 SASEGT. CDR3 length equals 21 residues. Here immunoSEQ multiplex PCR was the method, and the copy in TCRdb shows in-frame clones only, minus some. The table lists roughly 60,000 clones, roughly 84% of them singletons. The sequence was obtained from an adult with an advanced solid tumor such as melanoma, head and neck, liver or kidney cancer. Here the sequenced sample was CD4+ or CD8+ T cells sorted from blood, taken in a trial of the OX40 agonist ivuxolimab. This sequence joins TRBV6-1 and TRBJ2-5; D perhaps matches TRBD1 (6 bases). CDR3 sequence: CASSEKVHTLLVRGSQETQYF. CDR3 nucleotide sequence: TGTGCCAGCAGTGAAAAGGTCCATACCCTGCTCGTGAGGGGGAGCCAAGAGACCCAGTACTTC.